The present TCR beta chain was sequenced within a study of T cell responses to AZD1222 COVID-19 vaccine. In the study overall: Pooling was applied to second doses at about 4 or about 12 weeks.

General study results and limits: The breadth and depth of Spike-specific TCRs increased once two AZD1222 doses had been given.

The CDR3 runs to 15 residues. Germline values: CDR1 LGHDT, CDR2 YNNKEL (reference sequence). To note about this clone: What it recognizes is unknown. At one of its ends the junction is not consistent with the germline gene, which may arise from a read error.

Here immunoSEQ multiplex PCR was the method, and the copy in TCRdb shows in-frame clones only, minus some. Among 150,000 or so clones listed, about 90% were seen once. The sample consisted of peripheral blood, taken on day 0 of AZD1222 vaccination. The chain links TRBV3-1 (or the pseudogene TRBV3-2) to TRBJ2-1; TRBD2 matches at 8 bases. This TCR came from an adult in good health. The CDR3 DNA follows: TGTGCCAGCAGTCAAGCCGGGAGGGTTGGGGGTGAGCAGTTCTTC. It is translated as CASSQAGRVGGEQFF.